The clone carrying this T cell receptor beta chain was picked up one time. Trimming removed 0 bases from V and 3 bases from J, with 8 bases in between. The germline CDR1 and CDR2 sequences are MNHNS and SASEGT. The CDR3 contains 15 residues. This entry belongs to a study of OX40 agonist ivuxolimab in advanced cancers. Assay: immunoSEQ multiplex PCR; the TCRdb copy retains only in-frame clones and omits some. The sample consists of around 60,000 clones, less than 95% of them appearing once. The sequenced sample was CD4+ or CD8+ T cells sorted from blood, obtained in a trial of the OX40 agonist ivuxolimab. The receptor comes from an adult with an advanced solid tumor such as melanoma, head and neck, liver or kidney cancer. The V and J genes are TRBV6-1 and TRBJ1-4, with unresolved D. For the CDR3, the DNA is TGTGCCAGCAGTGAAGCTAGGCAAGCTAATGAAAAACTGTTTTTT. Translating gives CASSEARQANEKLFF.